The source of this T cell receptor (beta chain) is a study of blood T cell repertoires in COVID-19. Per the authors' pipeline: Nucleated cell number was recorded as an estimate derived from reference gene primer amplification. Repertoires were generated with immunoSEQ multiplex PCR, while TCRdb's copy carries only in-frame clones and drops some. V and J calls and clone size follow that table, whereas D and trimming were derived from the DNA. This sample has over 15,000 clones, with approximately 80% found just once. Looked up from germline, CDR1 is LNHDA and CDR2 is SQIVND (reference sequence). The trim removed 3 bases at V and 5 bases at J, leaving 8 bases unmatched. The CDR3 has 15 residues.

The rearrangement links TRBV19 to TRBJ2-5, with TRBD1 identical over 8 bases. The receptor was derived from a human donor in a cohort sampled during active COVID-19. Sequencing input: peripheral blood. For the CDR3, the DNA is TGTGCCAGTAGTATTTCCTACCGGGACAGGGAGACCCAGTACTTC. Its translation is CASSISYRDRETQYF.